The entry that follows covers one T cell receptor beta chain sequence. Its antigen is not identified. The table came from immunoSEQ multiplex PCR; TCRdb's copy has only in-frame clones and leaves some out. The data contain about 29,000 clones, 75% to 85% of them singletons. The sample is drawn from a study of neoadjuvant nivolumab and ipilimumab in lung cancer. The wider study: Nivolumab 3 mg/kg was given days 1, 15 and 29, plus ipilimumab 1 mg/kg day 1 in combination. The study's findings and limits: Compared with tumor-adjacent uninvolved lung, resected tumors showed greater richness and clonality.

The sequence was collected from an adult with non-small cell lung cancer. This specimen consisted of tumor tissue, obtained after neoadjuvant nivolumab, alone or with ipilimumab, at or shortly before surgery.

The CDR3: CASSPGYEQYF. The CDR3 DNA sequence: TGTGCCAGCAGCCCGGGTTACGAGCAGTACTTC. The chain recombines TRBV11-1 with TRBJ2-7; D ambiguous. The length of the CDR3 is 11 residues. Trimming pared 5 bases from V and 4 bases from J, leaving 6 bases between. Germline CDR1 SGHAT, CDR2 FQDESV (reference sequence).